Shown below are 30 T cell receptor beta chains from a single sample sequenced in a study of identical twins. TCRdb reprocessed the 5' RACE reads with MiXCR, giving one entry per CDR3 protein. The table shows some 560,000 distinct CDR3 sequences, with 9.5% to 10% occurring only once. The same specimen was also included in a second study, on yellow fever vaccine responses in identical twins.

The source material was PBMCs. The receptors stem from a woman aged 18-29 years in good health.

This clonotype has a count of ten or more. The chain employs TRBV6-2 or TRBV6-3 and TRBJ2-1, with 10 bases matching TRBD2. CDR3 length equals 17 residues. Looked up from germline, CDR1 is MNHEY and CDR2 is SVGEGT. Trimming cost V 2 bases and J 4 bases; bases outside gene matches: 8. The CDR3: CASSYEASGRLYNEQFF. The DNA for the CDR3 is TGTGCCAGCAGTTACGAGGCTAGCGGGAGACTATACAATGAGCAGTTCTTC.

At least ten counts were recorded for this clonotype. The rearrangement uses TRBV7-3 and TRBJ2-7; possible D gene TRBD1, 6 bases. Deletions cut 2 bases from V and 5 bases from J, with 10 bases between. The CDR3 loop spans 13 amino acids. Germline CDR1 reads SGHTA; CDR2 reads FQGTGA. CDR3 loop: CASSLYTGNEQYF. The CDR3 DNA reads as TGTGCCAGCAGCTTATACACAGGGAACGAGCAGTACTTC.

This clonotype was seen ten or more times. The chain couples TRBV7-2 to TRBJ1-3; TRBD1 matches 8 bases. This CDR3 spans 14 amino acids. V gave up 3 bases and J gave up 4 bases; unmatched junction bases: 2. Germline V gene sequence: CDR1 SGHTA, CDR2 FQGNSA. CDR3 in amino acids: CASSFTGGGNTIYF. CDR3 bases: TGTGCCAGCAGCTTTACAGGGGGAGGAAACACCATATATTTT.

As DNA, the CDR3 is TGCAGTGCTAGAGTCCCCGGACAGCCCTCCAATGAGCAGTTCTTC. It specifies CSARVPGQPSNEQFF. This chain joins TRBV20-1 and TRBJ2-1, with D perhaps TRBD1 (6 bases). The CDR3 consists of 15 residues. CDR1 is DFQATT and CDR2 is SNEGSKA in the germline V gene (reference sequence). V lost 1 base to trimming and J lost 6 bases, with 16 bases between them.

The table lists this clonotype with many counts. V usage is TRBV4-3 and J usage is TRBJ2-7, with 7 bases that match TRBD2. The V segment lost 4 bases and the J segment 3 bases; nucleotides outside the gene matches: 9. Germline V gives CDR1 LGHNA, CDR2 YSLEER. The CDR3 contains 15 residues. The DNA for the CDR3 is TGCGCCAGCAGCCCAGTGAGGTCGGGAGGCTACGAGCAGTACTTC. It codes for CASSPVRSGGYEQYF.

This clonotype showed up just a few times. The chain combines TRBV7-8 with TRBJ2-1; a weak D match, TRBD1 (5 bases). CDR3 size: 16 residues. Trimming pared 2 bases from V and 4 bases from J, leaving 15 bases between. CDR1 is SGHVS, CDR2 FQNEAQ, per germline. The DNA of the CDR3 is TGTGCCAGCAGCTTATGGGGCCAGGGATCATACAATGAGCAGTTCTTC. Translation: CASSLWGQGSYNEQFF.

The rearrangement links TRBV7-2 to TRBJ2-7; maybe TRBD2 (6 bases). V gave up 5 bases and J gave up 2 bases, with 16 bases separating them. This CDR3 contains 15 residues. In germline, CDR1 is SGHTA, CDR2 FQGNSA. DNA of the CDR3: TGTGCCAGCAGCCCCCTGTCGGGAGTGGCCTACGAGCAGTACTTC. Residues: CASSPLSGVAYEQYF.

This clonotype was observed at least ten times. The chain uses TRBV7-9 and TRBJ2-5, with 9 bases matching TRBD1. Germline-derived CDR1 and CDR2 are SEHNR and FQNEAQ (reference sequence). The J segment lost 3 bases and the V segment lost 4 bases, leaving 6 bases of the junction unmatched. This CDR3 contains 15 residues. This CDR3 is CASSYSGQGEETQYF. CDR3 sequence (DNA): TGTGCCAGCAGCTATTCGGGACAGGGAGAAGAGACCCAGTACTTC.

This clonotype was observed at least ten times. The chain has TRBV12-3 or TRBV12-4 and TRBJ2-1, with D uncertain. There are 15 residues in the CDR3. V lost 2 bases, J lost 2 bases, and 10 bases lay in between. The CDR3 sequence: CASSLWGITYNEQFF. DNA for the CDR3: TGTGCCAGCAGTTTATGGGGTATCACCTACAATGAGCAGTTCTTC.

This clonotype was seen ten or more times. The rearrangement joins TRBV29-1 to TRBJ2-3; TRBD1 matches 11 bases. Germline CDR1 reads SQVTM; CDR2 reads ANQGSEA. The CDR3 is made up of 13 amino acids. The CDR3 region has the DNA TGCGGACAGGGGGCAGAAGGCACAGATACGCAGTATTTT. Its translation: CGQGAEGTDTQYF.

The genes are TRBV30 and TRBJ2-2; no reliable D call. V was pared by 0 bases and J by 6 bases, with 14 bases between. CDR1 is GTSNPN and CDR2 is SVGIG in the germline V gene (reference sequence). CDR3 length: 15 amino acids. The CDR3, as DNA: TGTGCCTGGAGTGTGAGACTGCCCAGCCCCGGGGAGCTGTTTTTT. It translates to CAWSVRLPSPGELFF.

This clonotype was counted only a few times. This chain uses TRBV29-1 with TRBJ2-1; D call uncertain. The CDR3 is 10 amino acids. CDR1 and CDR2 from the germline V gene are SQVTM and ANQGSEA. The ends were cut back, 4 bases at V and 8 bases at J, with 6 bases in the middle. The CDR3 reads CSVVRDEQFF. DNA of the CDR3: TGCAGCGTTGTACGCGATGAGCAGTTCTTC.

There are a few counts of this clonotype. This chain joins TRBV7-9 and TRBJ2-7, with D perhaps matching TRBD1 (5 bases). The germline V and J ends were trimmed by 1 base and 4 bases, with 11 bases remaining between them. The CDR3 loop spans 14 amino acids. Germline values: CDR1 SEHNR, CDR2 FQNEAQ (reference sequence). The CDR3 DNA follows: TGTGCCAGCAGCTTAGACGTGACAGAGTACGAGCAGTACTTC. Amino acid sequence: CASSLDVTEYEQYF.

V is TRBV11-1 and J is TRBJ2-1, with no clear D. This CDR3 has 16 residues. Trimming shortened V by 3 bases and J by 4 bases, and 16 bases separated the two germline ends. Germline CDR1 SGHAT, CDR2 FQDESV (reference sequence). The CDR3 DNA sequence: TGTGCCAGCAGCTTTGCCGTTATATCTCCTTACAATGAGCAGTTCTTC. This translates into CASSFAVISPYNEQFF.

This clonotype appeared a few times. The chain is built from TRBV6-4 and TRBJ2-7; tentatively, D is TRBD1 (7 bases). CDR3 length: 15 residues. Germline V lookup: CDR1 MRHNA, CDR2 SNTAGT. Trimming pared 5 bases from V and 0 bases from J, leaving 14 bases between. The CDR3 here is CASSCWRGLSYEQYF. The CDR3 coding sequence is TGTGCCAGCAGTTGTTGGAGGGGGCTCTCCTACGAGCAGTACTTC.

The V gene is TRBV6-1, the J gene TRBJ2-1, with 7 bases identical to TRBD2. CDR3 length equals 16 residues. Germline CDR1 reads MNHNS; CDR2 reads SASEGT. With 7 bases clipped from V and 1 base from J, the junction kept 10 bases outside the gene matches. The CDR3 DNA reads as TGTGCCAGCACCCCCGGTGCGGGAGAGTCCTACAATGAGCAGTTCTTC. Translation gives CASTPGAGESYNEQFF.

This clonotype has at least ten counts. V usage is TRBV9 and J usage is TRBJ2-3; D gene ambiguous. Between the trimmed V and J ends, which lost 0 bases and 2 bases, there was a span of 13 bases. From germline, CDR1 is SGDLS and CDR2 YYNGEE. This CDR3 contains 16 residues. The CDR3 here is CASSVVGSAPTDTQYF. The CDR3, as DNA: TGTGCCAGCAGCGTAGTGGGCAGCGCTCCCACAGATACGCAGTATTTT.

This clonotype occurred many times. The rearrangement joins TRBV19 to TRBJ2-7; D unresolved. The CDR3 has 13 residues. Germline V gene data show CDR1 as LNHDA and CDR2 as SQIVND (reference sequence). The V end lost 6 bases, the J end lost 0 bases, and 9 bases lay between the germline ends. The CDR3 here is CASRGVYSYEQYF. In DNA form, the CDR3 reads TGTGCCAGTAGAGGCGTGTACTCCTACGAGCAGTACTTC.

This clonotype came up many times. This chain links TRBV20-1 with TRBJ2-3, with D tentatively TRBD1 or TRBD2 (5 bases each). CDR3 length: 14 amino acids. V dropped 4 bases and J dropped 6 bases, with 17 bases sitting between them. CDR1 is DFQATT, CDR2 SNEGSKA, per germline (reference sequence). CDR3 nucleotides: TGCAGTGCTACGGGGCCACCGAACTGGGATACGCAGTATTTT. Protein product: CSATGPPNWDTQYF.

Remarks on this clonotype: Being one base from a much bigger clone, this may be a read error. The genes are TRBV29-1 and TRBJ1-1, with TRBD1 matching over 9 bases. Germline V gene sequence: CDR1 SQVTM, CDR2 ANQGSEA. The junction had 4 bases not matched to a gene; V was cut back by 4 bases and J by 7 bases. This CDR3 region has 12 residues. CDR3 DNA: TGCAGCGTTGGGACAGGGGACGATGAAGCTTTCTTT. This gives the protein CSVGTGDDEAFF.

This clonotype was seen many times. This CDR3 is CASSETAPTDTQYF. The CDR3 DNA reads TGTGCCAGCAGTGAAACGGCCCCCACAGATACGCAGTATTTT. The chain couples TRBV2 to TRBJ2-3; no clear D. Trimming took 2 bases from V and 2 from J, leaving 8 bases between them. The CDR3 totals 14 residues. The germline gives CDR1 SNHLY, CDR2 FYNNEI.

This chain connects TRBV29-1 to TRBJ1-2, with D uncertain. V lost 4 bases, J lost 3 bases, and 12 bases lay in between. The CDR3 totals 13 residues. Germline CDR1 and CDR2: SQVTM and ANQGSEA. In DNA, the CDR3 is TGCAGCGTTGCTCTACCCGGGGACTATGGCTACACCTTC. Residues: CSVALPGDYGYTF.

CDR3 coding DNA: TGTGCCACCAGCCTCCTGGCCTCTGGGGCCAACGTCCTGACTTTC. This encodes CATSLLASGANVLTF. The chain combines TRBV15 with TRBJ2-6, with unresolved D. The CDR3 runs 15 residues. Germline V gene lookup returns CDR1 LNHNV and CDR2 YYDKDF (reference sequence). Trimming shortened V by 5 bases and J by 0 bases, and 8 bases separated the two germline ends.

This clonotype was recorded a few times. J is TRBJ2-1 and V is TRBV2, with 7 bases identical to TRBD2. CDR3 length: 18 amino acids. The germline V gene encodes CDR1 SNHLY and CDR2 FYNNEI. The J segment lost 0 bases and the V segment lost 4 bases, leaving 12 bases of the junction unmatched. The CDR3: CASSGLGWGGSSYNEQFF. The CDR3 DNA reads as TGTGCCAGCAGTGGTCTAGGGTGGGGCGGGAGCTCCTACAATGAGCAGTTCTTC.

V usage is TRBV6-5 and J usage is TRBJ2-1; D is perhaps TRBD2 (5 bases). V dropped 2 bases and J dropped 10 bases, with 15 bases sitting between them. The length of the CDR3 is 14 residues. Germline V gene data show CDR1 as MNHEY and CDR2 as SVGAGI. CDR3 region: CASSYEVSSGEQFF. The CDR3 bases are TGTGCCAGCAGTTACGAAGTCTCCTCGGGGGAGCAGTTCTTC.

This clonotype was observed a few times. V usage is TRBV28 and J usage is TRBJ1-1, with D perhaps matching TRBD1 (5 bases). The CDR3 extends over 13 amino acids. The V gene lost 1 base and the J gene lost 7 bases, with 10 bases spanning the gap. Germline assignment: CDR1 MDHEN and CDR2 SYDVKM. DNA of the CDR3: TGTGCCAGCAGTTTATTGGGACGGATTGAAGCTTTCTTT. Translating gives CASSLLGRIEAFF. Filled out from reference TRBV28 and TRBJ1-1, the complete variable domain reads DVKVTQSSRYLVKRTGEKVFLECVQDMDHENMFWYRQDPGLGLRLIYFSYDVKMKEKGDIPEGYSVSREKKERFSLILESASTNQTSMYLCASSLLGRIEAFFGQGTRLTVV.

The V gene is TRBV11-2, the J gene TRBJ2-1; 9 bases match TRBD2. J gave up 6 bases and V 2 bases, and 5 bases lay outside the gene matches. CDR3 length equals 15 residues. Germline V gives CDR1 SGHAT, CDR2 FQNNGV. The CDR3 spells CASSLLAGDGNEQFF. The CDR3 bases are TGTGCCAGCAGCTTATTAGCGGGAGACGGCAATGAGCAGTTCTTC.

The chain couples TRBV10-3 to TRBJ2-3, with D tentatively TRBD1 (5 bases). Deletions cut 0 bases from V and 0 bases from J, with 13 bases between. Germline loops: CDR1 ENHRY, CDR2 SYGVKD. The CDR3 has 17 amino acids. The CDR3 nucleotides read TGTGCCATCAGTGAGTCCAAAACAGGACCTAGCACAGATACGCAGTATTTT. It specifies CAISESKTGPSTDTQYF.

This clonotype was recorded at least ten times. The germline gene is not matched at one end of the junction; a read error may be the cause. The CDR3 DNA sequence: TGTGCCAGCAGCCAAGACAGAGAAAGCTCCTACGAGCAGTACTTC. It is translated as CASSQDRESSYEQYF. V gene TRBV4-3 combines with J gene TRBJ2-7, with D maybe TRBD1 (5 bases). Germline assignment: CDR1 LGHNA and CDR2 YSLEER. The length of the CDR3 is 15 residues.

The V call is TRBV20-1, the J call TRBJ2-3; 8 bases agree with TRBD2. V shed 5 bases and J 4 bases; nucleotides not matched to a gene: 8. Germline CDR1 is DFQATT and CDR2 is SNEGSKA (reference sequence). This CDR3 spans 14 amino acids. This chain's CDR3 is CSASRGGQADTQYF. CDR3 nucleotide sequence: TGCAGTGCTTCTCGGGGGGGCCAGGCAGATACGCAGTATTTT.